Following are 2 T cell receptor beta chains from one sample sequenced in a study of blood T cell repertoires in COVID-19. Sequenced by immunoSEQ multiplex PCR; TCRdb stores in-frame clones only, minus some. The profile shows around 160,000 clones, about 81% of them singletons. The sample was peripheral blood. The receptors here all came from a human donor in a cohort sampled during active COVID-19.

This chain links TRBV6-5 with TRBJ1-1; D might be TRBD1 (5 bases). Trimming removed 6 bases at V and 1 base at J, with 9 bases between. The CDR3 has 13 residues. From germline, CDR1 is MNHEY and CDR2 SVGAGI. The CDR3: CASSPTENTEAFF. CDR3 DNA sequence: TGTGCCAGCAGCCCGACAGAGAACACTGAAGCTTTCTTT.

The chain uses TRBV19 and TRBJ1-2, with no clear D. The CDR3 totals 14 residues. From germline, CDR1 is LNHDA and CDR2 SQIVND (reference sequence). Between the trimmed V and J ends, which lost 5 bases and 8 bases, there was a span of 18 bases. CDR3 coding DNA: TGTGCCAGTAGTCCCCCGGCGGGGTTCTACGGCTACACCTTC. Its protein product is CASSPPAGFYGYTF.